The 20 T cell receptor beta chains presented below share a single source sample, sequenced in a study of control samples from healthy donors and cancer patients. Clones were read by immunoSEQ multiplex PCR, and TCRdb kept only the in-frame ones, dropping some. This sample has 60,000 to 85,000 clones, with around 92% found just once. Sequencing was carried out using blood. These receptors originate from a woman aged 60-75 years in good health.

The V and J genes are TRBV5-1 and TRBJ1-2; D is possibly TRBD1 (6 bases). Germline lookup yields CDR1 SGHRS and CDR2 YFSETQ. Trimming shortened V by 0 bases and J by 8 bases, and 14 bases separated the two germline ends. This CDR3 is 14 amino acids long. Here the CDR3 DNA reads TGCGCCAGCAGCTTGGGTTCAGGGGATGACGGCTACACCTTC. Translated: CASSLGSGDDGYTF.

V and J are TRBV28 and TRBJ2-3, with D uncertain. CDR1 and CDR2 (germline): MDHEN, SYDVKM. The CDR3 length is 12 residues. Trimming shortened V by 5 bases and J by 4 bases, and 7 bases separated the two germline ends. The CDR3 spells CASSLQSDTQYF. The DNA for the CDR3 is TGTGCCAGCAGTCTTCAATCAGATACGCAGTATTTT.

The rearrangement joins TRBV5-6 to TRBJ2-2, with TRBD2 matching 11 bases. The CDR3 runs 16 residues. V was pared by 0 bases and J by 5 bases, with 3 bases of the junction left unmatched. In germline, CDR1 is SGHDT, CDR2 YYEEEE. The CDR3 here is CASSLVLAGGTGELFF. CDR3 sequence (DNA): TGTGCCAGCAGCTTGGTTTTAGCGGGAGGGACCGGGGAGCTGTTTTTT.

The chain links TRBV27 to TRBJ2-2, with 12 bases fitting TRBD2. The CDR3 runs to 18 residues. V lost 10 bases and J lost 8; bases outside the gene matches: 20. Germline-derived CDR1 and CDR2 are MNHEY and SMNVEV (reference sequence). The DNA of the CDR3 is TGTGCCACCAAGAAAGAGGTCGAGACTAGCGGGAGAATAGGGGAGCTGTTTTTT. Its protein product is CATKKEVETSGRIGELFF.

This rearrangement joins TRBV7-2 to TRBJ2-7, with D possibly TRBD2 on 7 matching bases. The germline gives CDR1 SGHTA, CDR2 FQGNSA. CDR3 length: 15 residues. The V and J ends lost 2 bases and 0 bases respectively, with 11 bases between them. The CDR3 sequence is CASSLSGGYSYEQYF. The CDR3 DNA follows: TGTGCCAGCAGCTTATCGGGGGGCTACTCCTACGAGCAGTACTTC. Using reference TRBV7-2 and TRBJ2-7 for the parts outside the CDR3, the full variable domain is GAGVSQSPSNKVTEKGKDVELRCDPISGHTALYWYRQSLGQGLEFLIYFQGNSAPDKSGLPSDRFSAERTGGSVSTLTIQRTQQEDSAVYLCASSLSGGYSYEQYFGPGTRLTVT.

This chain links TRBV11-1 with TRBJ2-1; 10 bases agree with TRBD2. CDR1 and CDR2 from the germline V gene are SGHAT and FQDESV (reference sequence). The CDR3 is made up of 16 amino acids. V was pared by 3 bases and J by 3 bases, with 5 bases of the junction left unmatched. The DNA of the CDR3 is TGTGCCAGCAGCTTCCCTAGCGGGAGCTACTACAATGAGCAGTTCTTC. It encodes CASSFPSGSYYNEQFF.

The rearrangement links TRBV24-1 to TRBJ2-3; 9 nucleotides match TRBD1. The germline V gene encodes CDR1 KGHDR and CDR2 SFDVKD. The J segment lost 3 bases and the V segment lost 9 bases, leaving 6 bases of the junction unmatched. The CDR3 totals 14 residues. The CDR3 loop is CATGDRVRTDTQYF. The CDR3 bases are TGTGCCACCGGGGACAGGGTACGGACAGATACGCAGTATTTT.

The V call is TRBV9, the J call TRBJ2-5; 8 nucleotides line up with TRBD2. The germline gives CDR1 SGDLS, CDR2 YYNGEE. The CDR3 has 15 residues. Trimming took 7 bases from V and 5 from J; bases not matched to a gene: 13. For the CDR3, the DNA is TGTGCCAGCGGCGCCGGGACTAGGGAGGGGGAGACCCAGTACTTC. Amino acids: CASGAGTREGETQYF.

This chain uses TRBV4-3 with TRBJ1-1, with a weak D call TRBD1 (5 bases). Germline V gives CDR1 LGHNA, CDR2 YSLEER. The CDR3 loop spans 19 amino acids. Trimming shortened V by 1 base and J by 2 bases, and 23 bases separated the two germline ends. The CDR3 sequence: CASSQAMAGLNRINTEAFF. The DNA for the CDR3 is TGCGCCAGCAGCCAAGCCATGGCCGGGCTTAACAGGATAAACACTGAAGCTTTCTTT.

The chain is built from TRBV7-9 and TRBJ2-1; the match to TRBD1 covers 7 bases. The ends lost 1 base at V and 10 bases at J; junction bases unmatched: 1. Germline CDR1 is SEHNR and CDR2 is FQNEAQ (reference sequence). The CDR3 has 12 amino acids. The CDR3 region is CASSLETGEQFF. In nucleotides, the CDR3 is TGTGCCAGCAGCTTAGAGACAGGGGAGCAGTTCTTC.

The V gene is TRBV7-9, the J gene TRBJ1-4; 9 bases line up with TRBD1. CDR3 length: 15 residues. J lost 8 bases, V lost 4 bases, and 8 bases had no gene match. Germline V CDR1 and CDR2: SEHNR, FQNEAQ (reference sequence). CDR3: CASSSDRGGKEKLFF. The DNA of the CDR3 is TGTGCCAGCAGCTCGGACAGGGGAGGCAAGGAAAAACTGTTTTTT.

In this sample, this clone is medium-sized. This chain links TRBV5-4 with TRBJ1-2; weak D call: TRBD1 (6 bases). Germline CDR1 reads SGHNT; CDR2 reads YYREEE (reference sequence). V lost 5 bases and J lost 0, with 11 bases in between. The length of the CDR3 is 14 residues. This CDR3 reads CASRSQGSNYGYTF. The CDR3 DNA is TGTGCCAGCAGATCACAGGGTTCTAACTATGGCTACACCTTC. Full variable domain (missing parts from reference TRBV5-4 and TRBJ1-2): ETGVTQSPTHLIKTRGQQVTLRCSSQSGHNTVSWYQQALGQGPQFIFQYYREEENGRGNFPPRFSGLQFPNYSSELNVNALELDDSALYLCASRSQGSNYGYTFGSGTRLTVV.

The chain couples TRBV27 to TRBJ2-3; D tentatively reads TRBD1 or TRBD2 (5 bases each). There are 14 residues in the CDR3. Germline loops: CDR1 MNHEY, CDR2 SMNVEV (reference sequence). V was trimmed by 1 base and J by 3 bases, leaving 8 bases between them. CDR3 amino acids: CASSLWGLTDTQYF. CDR3 coding DNA: TGTGCCAGCAGTTTATGGGGGTTGACAGATACGCAGTATTTT.

The gene calls are TRBV6-6 and TRBJ2-3; unclear D gene. The CDR3 length is 15 residues. Germline CDR1 reads MNHNY; CDR2 reads SVGAGI (reference sequence). V lost 7 bases and J lost 0, with 14 bases in between. The chain's CDR3 is CASTKEYPSTDTQYF. The CDR3 DNA follows: TGTGCCAGCACGAAAGAGTACCCGAGCACAGATACGCAGTATTTT.

This chain connects TRBV7-9 to TRBJ2-7; no definite D call. Germline V lookup: CDR1 SEHNR, CDR2 FQNEAQ (reference sequence). The V and J ends lost 3 bases and 1 base respectively, with 4 bases between them. The CDR3 covers 12 residues. DNA for the CDR3: TGTGCCAGCAGCTTGGTATCCTACGAGCAGTACTTC. Translation gives CASSLVSYEQYF.

The rearrangement joins TRBV2 to TRBJ2-7, with D perhaps TRBD2 (6 bases). CDR1 is SNHLY, CDR2 FYNNEI, per germline. The CDR3 extends over 12 amino acids. Trimming stripped 6 bases from V and 4 bases from J, with 10 bases between. The chain's CDR3 is CASSRDWYEQYF. The CDR3 region has the DNA TGTGCCAGCAGCCGGGACTGGTACGAGCAGTACTTC.

The genes are TRBV19 and TRBJ1-5; the match to TRBD1 covers 7 bases. CDR1 is LNHDA and CDR2 is SQIVND in the germline V gene (reference sequence). CDR3 length: 15 residues. The V gene end was trimmed by 3 bases and the J gene end by 2 bases; junction bases not matched to a gene: 4. CDR3 region: CASSITGTGNQPQHF. The CDR3 DNA reads as TGTGCCAGTAGTATCACCGGGACAGGCAATCAGCCCCAGCATTTT.

The chain couples TRBV3-1 (or the pseudogene TRBV3-2) to TRBJ1-1; tentatively, D is TRBD1 (6 bases). V was cut by 2 bases and J by 0 bases, with 13 bases left in between. CDR1 and CDR2 (germline): LGHDT, YNNKEL (reference sequence). CDR3 length: 16 amino acids. The DNA for the CDR3 is TGTGCCAGCAGCCAACTCCCCGGACAGCTGAACACTGAAGCTTTCTTT. Encoded protein: CASSQLPGQLNTEAFF.

This chain joins TRBV7-9 and TRBJ1-2; 8 bases line up with TRBD1. This CDR3 has 15 amino acids. Germline CDR1 SEHNR, CDR2 FQNEAQ (reference sequence). V dropped 6 bases and J dropped 0; count of bases not matched to a gene: 6. The CDR3 protein is CASSATGGANYGYTF. The CDR3 nucleotides read TGTGCCAGCAGTGCCACAGGGGGAGCTAACTATGGCTACACCTTC.

V is TRBV6-4 and J is TRBJ1-2; 12 bases are a match to TRBD1. This CDR3 is built from 13 residues. The germline V gene encodes CDR1 MRHNA and CDR2 SNTAGT. J lost 10 bases, V lost 6 bases, and 6 bases had no gene match. The CDR3 loop reads CASSGTGGSNYTF. The CDR3 DNA reads as TGTGCCAGCAGCGGGACAGGGGGCTCTAACTACACCTTC.